The present entry profiles one T cell receptor (beta chain) with its context. Sequencing libraries of TCR beta were made by UMI-labeled 5' RACE. TCRdb reworked the 5' RACE reads into one entry per CDR3 protein, no DNA. The clone table shows around 19,000 distinct CDR3 sequences, with the ten largest holding less than 5.5%. The data stem from a study of human CD8 memory T cell subsets. Germline V CDR1 and CDR2: LNHNV, YYDKDF (reference sequence). The CDR3 is made up of 14 amino acids. This chain connects TRBV15 to TRBJ1-4. Source material: CD8+ T cells from PBMCs. This TCR was recovered from a human donor in good health. The CDR3 is CATSGSVDHEKLFF. The complete variable domain, with remaining parts taken from reference TRBV15 and TRBJ1-4, reads DAMVIQNPRYQVTQFGKPVTLSCSQTLNHNVMYWYQQKSSQAPKLLFHYYDKDFNNEADTPDNFQSRRPNTSFCFLDIRSPGLGDTAMYLCATSGSVDHEKLFFGSGTQLSVL.